This entry features one T cell receptor beta chain sequence. Its antigen remains unknown. Between the trimmed V and J ends, which lost 4 bases and 0 bases, there was a span of 14 bases. Germline V lookup: CDR1 SGDLS, CDR2 YYNGEE. CDR3 length: 17 amino acids. The data belong to a study of cytomegalovirus exposure and HLA in healthy donors. PCR employed 60 Vbeta and 13 Jbeta primers. Sequencing used immunoSEQ multiplex PCR; TCRdb keeps in-frame clones, though not all of them. In the table there are around 160,000 clones, 60% to 85% of which are singletons. Whole-study results and caveats: A later analysis linked a missense DCLRE1C variant to TCR beta V- and J-gene trimming. Roughly uniform depth of sequencing across donors was assumed in presence/absence analyses.

Sequences were obtained from PBMCs. This TCR was sampled from a male donor in good health and CMV-seropositive. The chain employs TRBV9 and TRBJ2-6; a possible D gene is TRBD1 (5 bases). The CDR3: CASSPRQGSSGANVLTF. The CDR3 region has the DNA TGTGCCAGCAGCCCCCGCCAGGGTAGCTCTGGGGCCAACGTCCTGACTTTC.